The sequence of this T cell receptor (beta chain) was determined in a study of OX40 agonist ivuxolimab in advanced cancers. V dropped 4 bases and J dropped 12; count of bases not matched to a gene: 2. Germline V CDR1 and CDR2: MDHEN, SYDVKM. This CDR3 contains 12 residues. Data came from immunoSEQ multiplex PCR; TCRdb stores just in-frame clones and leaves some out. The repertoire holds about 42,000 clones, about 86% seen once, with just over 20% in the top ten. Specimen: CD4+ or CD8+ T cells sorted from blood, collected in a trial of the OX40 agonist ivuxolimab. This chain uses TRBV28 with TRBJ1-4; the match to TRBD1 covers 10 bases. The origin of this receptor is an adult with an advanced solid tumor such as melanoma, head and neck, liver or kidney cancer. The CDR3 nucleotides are TGTGCCAGCAGTTGGGACAGGGGCGAACTGTTTTTT. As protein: CASSWDRGELFF. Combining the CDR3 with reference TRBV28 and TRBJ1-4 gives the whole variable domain DVKVTQSSRYLVKRTGEKVFLECVQDMDHENMFWYRQDPGLGLRLIYFSYDVKMKEKGDIPEGYSVSREKKERFSLILESASTNQTSMYLCASSWDRGELFFGSGTQLSVL.